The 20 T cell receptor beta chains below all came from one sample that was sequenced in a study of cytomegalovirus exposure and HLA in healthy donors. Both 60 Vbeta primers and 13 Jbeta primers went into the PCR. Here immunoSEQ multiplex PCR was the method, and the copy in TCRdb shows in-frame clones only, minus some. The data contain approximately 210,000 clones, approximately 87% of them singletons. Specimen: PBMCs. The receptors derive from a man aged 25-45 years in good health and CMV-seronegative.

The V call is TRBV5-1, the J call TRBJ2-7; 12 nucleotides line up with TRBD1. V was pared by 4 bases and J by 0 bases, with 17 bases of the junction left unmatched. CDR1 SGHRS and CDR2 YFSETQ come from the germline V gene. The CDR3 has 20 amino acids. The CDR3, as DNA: TGCGCCAGCAGCCACTTAAACCGGGACAGGGGGCTTCCAAGCTCCTACGAGCAGTACTTC. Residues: CASSHLNRDRGLPSSYEQYF.

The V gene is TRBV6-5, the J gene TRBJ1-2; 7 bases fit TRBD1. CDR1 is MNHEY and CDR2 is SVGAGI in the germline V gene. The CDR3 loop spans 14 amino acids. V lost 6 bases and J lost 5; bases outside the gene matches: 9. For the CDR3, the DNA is TGTGCCAGCAGCCCCCGGGACAGCTGGTATGGCTACACCTTC. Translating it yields CASSPRDSWYGYTF.

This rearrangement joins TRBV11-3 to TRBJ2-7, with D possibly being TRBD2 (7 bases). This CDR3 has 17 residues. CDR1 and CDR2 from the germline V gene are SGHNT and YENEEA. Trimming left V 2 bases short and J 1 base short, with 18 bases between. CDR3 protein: CASSLRGGGPVSYEQYF. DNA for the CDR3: TGTGCCAGCAGCTTAAGGGGGGGAGGGCCAGTATCCTACGAGCAGTACTTC.

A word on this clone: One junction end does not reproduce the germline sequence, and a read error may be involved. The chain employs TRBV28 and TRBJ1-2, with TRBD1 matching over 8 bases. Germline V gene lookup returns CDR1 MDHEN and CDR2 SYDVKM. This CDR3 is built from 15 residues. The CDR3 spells CASSSSQGANYGYTF. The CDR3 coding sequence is TGTGCCAGCAGTTCTTCCCAGGGGGCTAATTATGGCTACACCTTC.

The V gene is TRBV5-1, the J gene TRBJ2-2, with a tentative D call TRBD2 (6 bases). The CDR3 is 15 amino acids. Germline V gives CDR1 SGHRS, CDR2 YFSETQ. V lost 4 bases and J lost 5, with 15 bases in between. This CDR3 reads CASSQGLLSTGELFF. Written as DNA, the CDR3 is TGCGCCAGCAGCCAGGGACTTCTATCAACCGGGGAGCTGTTTTTT.

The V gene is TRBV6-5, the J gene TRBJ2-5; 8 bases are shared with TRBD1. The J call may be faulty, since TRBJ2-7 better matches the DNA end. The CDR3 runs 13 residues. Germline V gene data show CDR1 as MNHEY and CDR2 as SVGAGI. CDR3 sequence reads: CASSRDRTYEQYF. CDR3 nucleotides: TGTGCCAGTTCTCGGGACAGGACCTACGAGCAGTACTTC.

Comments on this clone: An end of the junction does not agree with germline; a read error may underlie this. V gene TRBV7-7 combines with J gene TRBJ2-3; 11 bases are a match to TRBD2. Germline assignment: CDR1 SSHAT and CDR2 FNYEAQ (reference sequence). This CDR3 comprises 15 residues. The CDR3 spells CASSVSGGDTDTQYF. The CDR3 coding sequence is TGTGCTAGCAGCGTTAGCGGGGGGGACACAGATACGCAGTATTTT.

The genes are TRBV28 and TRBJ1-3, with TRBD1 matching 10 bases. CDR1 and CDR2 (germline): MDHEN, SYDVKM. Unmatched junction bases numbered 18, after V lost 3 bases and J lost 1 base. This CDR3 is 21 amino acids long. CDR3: CASSFLLWGQGKGGSGNTIYF. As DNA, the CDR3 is TGTGCCAGCAGTTTCCTCCTCTGGGGACAGGGGAAGGGAGGATCTGGAAACACCATATATTTT. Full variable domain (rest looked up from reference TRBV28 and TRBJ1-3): DVKVTQSSRYLVKRTGEKVFLECVQDMDHENMFWYRQDPGLGLRLIYFSYDVKMKEKGDIPEGYSVSREKKERFSLILESASTNQTSMYLCASSFLLWGQGKGGSGNTIYFGEGSWLTVV.

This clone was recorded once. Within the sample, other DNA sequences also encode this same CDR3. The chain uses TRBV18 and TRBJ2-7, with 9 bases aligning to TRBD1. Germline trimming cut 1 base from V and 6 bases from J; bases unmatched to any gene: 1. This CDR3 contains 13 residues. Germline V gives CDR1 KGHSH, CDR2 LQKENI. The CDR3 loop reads CASSPLGQGEQYF. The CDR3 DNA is TGTGCCAGCTCACCACTGGGACAGGGCGAGCAGTACTTC.

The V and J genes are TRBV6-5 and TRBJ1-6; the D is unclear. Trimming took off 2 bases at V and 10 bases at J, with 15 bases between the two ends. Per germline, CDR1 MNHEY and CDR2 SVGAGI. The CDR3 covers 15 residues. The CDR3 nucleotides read TGTGCCAGCAGTTACGCCCCGAGAGGTGGCTCACCCCTCCACTTT. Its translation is CASSYAPRGGSPLHF.

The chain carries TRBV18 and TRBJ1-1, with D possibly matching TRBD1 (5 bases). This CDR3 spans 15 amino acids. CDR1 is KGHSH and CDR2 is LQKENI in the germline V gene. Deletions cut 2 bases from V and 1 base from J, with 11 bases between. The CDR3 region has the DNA TGTGCCAGCTCACCAAACAGGAGGGGGAACACTGAAGCTTTCTTT. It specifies CASSPNRRGNTEAFF.

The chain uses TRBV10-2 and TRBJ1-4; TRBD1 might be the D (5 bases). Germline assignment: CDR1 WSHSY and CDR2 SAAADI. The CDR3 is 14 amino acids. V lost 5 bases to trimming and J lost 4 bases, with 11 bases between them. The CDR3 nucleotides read TGCGCCAGCAGTCTCCAGGGCCTTAATGAAAAACTGTTTTTT. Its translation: CASSLQGLNEKLFF.

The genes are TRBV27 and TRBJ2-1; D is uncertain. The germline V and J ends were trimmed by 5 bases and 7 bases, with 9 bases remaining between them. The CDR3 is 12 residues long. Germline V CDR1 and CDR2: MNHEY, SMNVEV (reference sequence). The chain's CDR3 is CASSNTANEQFF. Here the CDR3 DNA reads TGTGCCAGCAGTAACACAGCAAATGAGCAGTTCTTC.

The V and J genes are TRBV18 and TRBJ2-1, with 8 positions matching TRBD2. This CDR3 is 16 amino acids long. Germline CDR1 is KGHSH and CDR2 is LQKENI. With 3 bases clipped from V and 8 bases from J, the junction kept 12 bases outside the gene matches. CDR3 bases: TGTGCCAGCTCACCGAGCCGGCGGGAGGTAGATGATGAGCAGTTCTTC. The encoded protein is CASSPSRREVDDEQFF. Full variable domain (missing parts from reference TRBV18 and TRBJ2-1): NAGVMQNPRHLVRRRGQEARLRCSPMKGHSHVYWYRQLPEEGLKFMVYLQKENIIDESGMPKERFSAEFPKEGPSILRIQQVVRGDSAAYFCASSPSRREVDDEQFFGPGTRLTVL.

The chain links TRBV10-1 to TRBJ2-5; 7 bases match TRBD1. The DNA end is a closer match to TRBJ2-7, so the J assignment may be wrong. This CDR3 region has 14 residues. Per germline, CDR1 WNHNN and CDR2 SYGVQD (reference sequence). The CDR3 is CASSESGGPYEQYF. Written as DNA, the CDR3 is TGCGCCAGCAGTGAGTCAGGGGGCCCCTACGAGCAGTACTTC.

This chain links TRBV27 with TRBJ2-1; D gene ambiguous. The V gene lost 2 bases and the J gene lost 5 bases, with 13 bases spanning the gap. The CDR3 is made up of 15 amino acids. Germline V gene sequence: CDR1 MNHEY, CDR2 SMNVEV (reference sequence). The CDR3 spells CASSLNYPRDNEQFF. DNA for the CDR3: TGTGCCAGCAGTTTAAACTACCCCCGGGACAATGAGCAGTTCTTC.

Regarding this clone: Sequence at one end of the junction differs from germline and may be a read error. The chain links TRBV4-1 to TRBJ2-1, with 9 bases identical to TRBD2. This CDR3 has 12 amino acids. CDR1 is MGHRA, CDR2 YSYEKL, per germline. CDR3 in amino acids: CASGQAGTSQFF. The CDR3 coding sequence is TGCGCCAGCGGCCAAGCTGGGACTAGCCAGTTCTTC.

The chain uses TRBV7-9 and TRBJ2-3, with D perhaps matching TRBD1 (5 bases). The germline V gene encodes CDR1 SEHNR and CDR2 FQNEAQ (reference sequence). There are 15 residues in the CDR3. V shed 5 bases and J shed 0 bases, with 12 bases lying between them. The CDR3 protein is CASSPQGPSTDTQYF. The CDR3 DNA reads TGTGCCAGCAGCCCCCAGGGCCCTAGCACAGATACGCAGTATTTT. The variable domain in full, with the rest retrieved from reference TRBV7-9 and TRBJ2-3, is DTGVSQNPRHKITKRGQNVTFRCDPISEHNRLYWYRQTLGQGPEFLTYFQNEAQLEKSRLLSDRFSAERPKGSFSTLEIQRTEQGDSAMYLCASSPQGPSTDTQYFGPGTRLTVL.

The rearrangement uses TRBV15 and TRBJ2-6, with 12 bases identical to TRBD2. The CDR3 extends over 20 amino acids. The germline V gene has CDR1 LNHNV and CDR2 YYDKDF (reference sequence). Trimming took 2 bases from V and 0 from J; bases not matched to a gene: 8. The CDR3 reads CATSRTRTSGEPSGANVLTF. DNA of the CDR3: TGTGCCACCAGCAGAACCCGGACTAGCGGGGAACCCTCTGGGGCCAACGTCCTGACTTTC.

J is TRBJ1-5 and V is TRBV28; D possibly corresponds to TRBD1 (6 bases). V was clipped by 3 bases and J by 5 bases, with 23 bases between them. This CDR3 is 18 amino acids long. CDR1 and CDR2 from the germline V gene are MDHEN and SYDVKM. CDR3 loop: CASSFGHPQGRRDQPQHF. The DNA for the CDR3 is TGTGCCAGCAGTTTTGGGCATCCCCAGGGGCGCAGGGATCAGCCCCAGCATTTT.